The text below deals with one T cell receptor beta chain. Its target is unknown. The sample comes from a study of CD8+CD57+ T cells in acquired aplastic anemia. Findings of the study overall: Comparison of patients with controls identified around 30 shared CD8+ CDR3 sequences.

After removal of 4 bases from V and 7 bases from J, the junction contained 8 bases not matched to a gene. Looked up from germline, CDR1 is LNHDA and CDR2 is SQIVND (reference sequence). CDR3 length equals 16 residues. It was genomic DNA that served as the template for profiling TCR beta VDJ and CDR3. Each CDR3 protein is one row after TCRdb ran MiXCR on the reads. This sample has 250,000 to 300,000 distinct CDR3 sequences; roughly 50% occur once, and the top ten carry less than 9.5%. The chain links TRBV19 to TRBJ2-1, with 12 bases lining up with TRBD2. Sequenced material: sorted CD4+, CD8+, or CD8+CD57+ T cells (not recorded which) from PBMCs. This receptor was identified in a human donor with severe aplastic anemia or a healthy control (not recorded which). The CDR3 spells CASSTYLAGGKNEQFF. Here the CDR3 DNA reads TGTGCCAGTAGTACGTATCTAGCGGGGGGGAAAAATGAGCAGTTCTTC. Variable domain in full (rest from reference TRBV19 and TRBJ2-1): DGGITQSPKYLFRKEGQNVTLSCEQNLNHDAMYWYRQDPGQGLRLIYYSQIVNDFQKGDIAEGYSVSREKKESFPLTVTSAQKNPTAFYLCASSTYLAGGKNEQFFGPGTRLTVL.